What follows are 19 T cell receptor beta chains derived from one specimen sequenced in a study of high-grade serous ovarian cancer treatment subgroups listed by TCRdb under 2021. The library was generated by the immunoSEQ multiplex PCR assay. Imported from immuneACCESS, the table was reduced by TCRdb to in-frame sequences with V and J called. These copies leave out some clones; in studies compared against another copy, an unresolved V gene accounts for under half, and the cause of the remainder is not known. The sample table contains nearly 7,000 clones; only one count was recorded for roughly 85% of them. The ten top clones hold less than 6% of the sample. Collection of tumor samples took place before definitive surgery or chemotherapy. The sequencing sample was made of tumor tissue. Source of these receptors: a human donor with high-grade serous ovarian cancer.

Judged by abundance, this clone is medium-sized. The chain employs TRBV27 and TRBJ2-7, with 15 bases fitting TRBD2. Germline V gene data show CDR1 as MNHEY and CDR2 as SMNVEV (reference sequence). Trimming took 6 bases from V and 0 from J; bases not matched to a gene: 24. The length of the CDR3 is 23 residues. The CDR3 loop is CASRSPGGSIPGLAGGRSYEQYF. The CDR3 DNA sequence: TGTGCCAGCAGGTCCCCGGGCGGATCAATACCGGGACTAGCGGGGGGCCGCTCCTACGAGCAGTACTTC.

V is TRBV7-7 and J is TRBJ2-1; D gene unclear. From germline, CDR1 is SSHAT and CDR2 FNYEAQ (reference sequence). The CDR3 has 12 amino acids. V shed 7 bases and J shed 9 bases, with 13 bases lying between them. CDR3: CASITQSSEQFF. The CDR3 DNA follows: TGTGCCAGCATCACGCAGTCGAGTGAGCAGTTCTTC.

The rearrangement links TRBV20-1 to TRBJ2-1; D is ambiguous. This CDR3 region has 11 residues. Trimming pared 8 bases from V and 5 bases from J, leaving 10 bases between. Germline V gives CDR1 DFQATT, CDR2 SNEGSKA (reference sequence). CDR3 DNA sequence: TGCAGTTTGTCGGCGGACAATGAGCAGTTCTTC. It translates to CSLSADNEQFF.

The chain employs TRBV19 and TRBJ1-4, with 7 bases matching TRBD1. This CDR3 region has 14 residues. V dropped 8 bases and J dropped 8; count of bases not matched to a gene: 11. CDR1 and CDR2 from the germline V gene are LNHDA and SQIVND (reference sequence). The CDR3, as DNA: TGTGCCAGTCAAGTAGGGGGCAGTGAGGAAAAACTGTTTTTT. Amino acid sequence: CASQVGGSEEKLFF.

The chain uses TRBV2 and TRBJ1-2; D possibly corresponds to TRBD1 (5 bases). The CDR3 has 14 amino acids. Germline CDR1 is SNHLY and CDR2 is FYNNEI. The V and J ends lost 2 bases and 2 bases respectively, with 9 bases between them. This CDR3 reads CASSERQGNYGYTF. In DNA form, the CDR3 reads TGTGCCAGCAGTGAACGGCAGGGAAACTATGGCTACACCTTC.

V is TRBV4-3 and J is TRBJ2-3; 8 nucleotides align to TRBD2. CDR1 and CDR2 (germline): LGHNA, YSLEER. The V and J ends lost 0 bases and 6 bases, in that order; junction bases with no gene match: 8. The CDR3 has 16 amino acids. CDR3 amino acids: CASSQDSNGGADTQYF. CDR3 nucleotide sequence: TGCGCCAGCAGCCAAGATTCGAACGGGGGGGCGGATACGCAGTATTTT.

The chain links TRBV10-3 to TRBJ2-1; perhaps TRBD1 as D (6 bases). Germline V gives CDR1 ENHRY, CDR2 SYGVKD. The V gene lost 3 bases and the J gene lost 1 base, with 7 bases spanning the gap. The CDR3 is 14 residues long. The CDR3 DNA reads TGTGCCATCAGTGACAGGGGATCCTACAATGAGCAGTTCTTC. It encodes CAISDRGSYNEQFF.

The CDR3 DNA reads as TGTGCCAGCAGCTTAACTAGCGGGATCAACTCCTACAATGAGCAGTTCTTC. This gives the protein CASSLTSGINSYNEQFF. The J gene is TRBJ2-1, the V gene TRBV7-3, with 8 bases aligning to TRBD2. This CDR3 contains 17 residues. Germline V CDR1 and CDR2: SGHTA, FQGTGA. With V trimmed by 0 bases and J by 0 bases, 4 bases remained unmatched.

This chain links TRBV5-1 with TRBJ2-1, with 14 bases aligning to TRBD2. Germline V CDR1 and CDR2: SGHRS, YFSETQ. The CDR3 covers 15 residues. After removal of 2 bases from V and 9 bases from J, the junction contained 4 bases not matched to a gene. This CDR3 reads CASSLAGTSGGEQFF. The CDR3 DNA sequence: TGCGCCAGCAGCTTAGCCGGGACTAGCGGGGGTGAGCAGTTCTTC.

The CDR3 coding sequence is TGTGCCAGCAGGAGTGTCACCGGGGAGCTGTTTTTT. Translation: CASRSVTGELFF. J is TRBJ2-2 and V is TRBV6-1; D is unresolved. Germline CDR1 and CDR2: MNHNS and SASEGT. V shed 6 bases and J shed 4 bases, with 6 bases lying between them. This CDR3 has 12 residues.

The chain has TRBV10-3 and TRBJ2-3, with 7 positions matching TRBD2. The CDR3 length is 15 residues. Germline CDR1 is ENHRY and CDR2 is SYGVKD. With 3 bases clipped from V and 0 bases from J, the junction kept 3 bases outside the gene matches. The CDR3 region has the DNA TGTGCCATCAGTGAAGCGGGGCTTAGCACAGATACGCAGTATTTT. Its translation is CAISEAGLSTDTQYF.

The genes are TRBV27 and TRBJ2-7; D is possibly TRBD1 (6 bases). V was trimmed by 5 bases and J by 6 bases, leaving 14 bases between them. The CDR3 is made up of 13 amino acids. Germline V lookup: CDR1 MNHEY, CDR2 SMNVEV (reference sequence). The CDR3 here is CASSPRRTAEQYF. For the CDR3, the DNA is TGTGCCAGCAGTCCCCGACGGACAGCCGAGCAGTACTTC.

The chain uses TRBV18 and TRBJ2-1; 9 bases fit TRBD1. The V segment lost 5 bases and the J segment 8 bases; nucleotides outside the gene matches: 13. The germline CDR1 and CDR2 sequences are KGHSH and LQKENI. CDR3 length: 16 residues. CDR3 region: CASSTEQGAVGHEQFF. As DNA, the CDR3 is TGTGCCAGCTCAACGGAACAGGGGGCGGTCGGGCATGAGCAGTTCTTC.

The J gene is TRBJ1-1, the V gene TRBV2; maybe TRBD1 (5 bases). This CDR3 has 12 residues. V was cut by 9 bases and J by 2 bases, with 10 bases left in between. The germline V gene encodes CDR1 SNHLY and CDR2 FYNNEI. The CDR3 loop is CASGGDNTEAFF. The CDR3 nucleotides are TGTGCCAGTGGGGGGGACAACACTGAAGCTTTCTTT.

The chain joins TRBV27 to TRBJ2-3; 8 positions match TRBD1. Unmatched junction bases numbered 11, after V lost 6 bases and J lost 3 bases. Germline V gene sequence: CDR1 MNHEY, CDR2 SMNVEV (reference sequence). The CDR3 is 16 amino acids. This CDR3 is CASSPWAGQDTDTQYF. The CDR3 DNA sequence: TGTGCCAGCAGCCCTTGGGCGGGACAGGATACAGATACGCAGTATTTT.

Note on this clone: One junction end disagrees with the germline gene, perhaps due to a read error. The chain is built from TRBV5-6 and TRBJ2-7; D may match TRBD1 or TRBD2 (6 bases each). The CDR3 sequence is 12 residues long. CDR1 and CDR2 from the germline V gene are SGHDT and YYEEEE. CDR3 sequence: CASSVTGRKRDF. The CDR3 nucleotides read TGTGCCAGCAGCGTAACAGGGAGGAAGAGGGACTTC.

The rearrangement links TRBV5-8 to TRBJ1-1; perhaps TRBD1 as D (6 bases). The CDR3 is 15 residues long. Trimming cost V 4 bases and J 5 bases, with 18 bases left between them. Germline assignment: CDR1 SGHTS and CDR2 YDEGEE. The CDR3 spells CASSPTWGGGTEAFF. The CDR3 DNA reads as TGTGCCAGCAGCCCCACCTGGGGGGGCGGGACTGAAGCTTTCTTT.

Here the CDR3 reads CASSEAGRELNYGYTF. CDR3 nucleotide sequence: TGTGCCAGCAGTGAAGCAGGGAGAGAACTTAACTATGGCTACACCTTC. The chain carries TRBV2 and TRBJ1-2; D gene uncertain. Germline V gives CDR1 SNHLY, CDR2 FYNNEI. This CDR3 contains 16 residues. The V and J ends lost 0 bases and 1 base respectively, with 12 bases between them.

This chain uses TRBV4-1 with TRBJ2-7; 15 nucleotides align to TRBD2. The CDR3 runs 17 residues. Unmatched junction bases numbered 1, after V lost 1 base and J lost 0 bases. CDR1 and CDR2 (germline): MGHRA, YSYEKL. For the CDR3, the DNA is TGCGCCAGCAGCCAAGGGACTAGCGGGGGGGTCTCCTACGAGCAGTACTTC. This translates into CASSQGTSGGVSYEQYF.